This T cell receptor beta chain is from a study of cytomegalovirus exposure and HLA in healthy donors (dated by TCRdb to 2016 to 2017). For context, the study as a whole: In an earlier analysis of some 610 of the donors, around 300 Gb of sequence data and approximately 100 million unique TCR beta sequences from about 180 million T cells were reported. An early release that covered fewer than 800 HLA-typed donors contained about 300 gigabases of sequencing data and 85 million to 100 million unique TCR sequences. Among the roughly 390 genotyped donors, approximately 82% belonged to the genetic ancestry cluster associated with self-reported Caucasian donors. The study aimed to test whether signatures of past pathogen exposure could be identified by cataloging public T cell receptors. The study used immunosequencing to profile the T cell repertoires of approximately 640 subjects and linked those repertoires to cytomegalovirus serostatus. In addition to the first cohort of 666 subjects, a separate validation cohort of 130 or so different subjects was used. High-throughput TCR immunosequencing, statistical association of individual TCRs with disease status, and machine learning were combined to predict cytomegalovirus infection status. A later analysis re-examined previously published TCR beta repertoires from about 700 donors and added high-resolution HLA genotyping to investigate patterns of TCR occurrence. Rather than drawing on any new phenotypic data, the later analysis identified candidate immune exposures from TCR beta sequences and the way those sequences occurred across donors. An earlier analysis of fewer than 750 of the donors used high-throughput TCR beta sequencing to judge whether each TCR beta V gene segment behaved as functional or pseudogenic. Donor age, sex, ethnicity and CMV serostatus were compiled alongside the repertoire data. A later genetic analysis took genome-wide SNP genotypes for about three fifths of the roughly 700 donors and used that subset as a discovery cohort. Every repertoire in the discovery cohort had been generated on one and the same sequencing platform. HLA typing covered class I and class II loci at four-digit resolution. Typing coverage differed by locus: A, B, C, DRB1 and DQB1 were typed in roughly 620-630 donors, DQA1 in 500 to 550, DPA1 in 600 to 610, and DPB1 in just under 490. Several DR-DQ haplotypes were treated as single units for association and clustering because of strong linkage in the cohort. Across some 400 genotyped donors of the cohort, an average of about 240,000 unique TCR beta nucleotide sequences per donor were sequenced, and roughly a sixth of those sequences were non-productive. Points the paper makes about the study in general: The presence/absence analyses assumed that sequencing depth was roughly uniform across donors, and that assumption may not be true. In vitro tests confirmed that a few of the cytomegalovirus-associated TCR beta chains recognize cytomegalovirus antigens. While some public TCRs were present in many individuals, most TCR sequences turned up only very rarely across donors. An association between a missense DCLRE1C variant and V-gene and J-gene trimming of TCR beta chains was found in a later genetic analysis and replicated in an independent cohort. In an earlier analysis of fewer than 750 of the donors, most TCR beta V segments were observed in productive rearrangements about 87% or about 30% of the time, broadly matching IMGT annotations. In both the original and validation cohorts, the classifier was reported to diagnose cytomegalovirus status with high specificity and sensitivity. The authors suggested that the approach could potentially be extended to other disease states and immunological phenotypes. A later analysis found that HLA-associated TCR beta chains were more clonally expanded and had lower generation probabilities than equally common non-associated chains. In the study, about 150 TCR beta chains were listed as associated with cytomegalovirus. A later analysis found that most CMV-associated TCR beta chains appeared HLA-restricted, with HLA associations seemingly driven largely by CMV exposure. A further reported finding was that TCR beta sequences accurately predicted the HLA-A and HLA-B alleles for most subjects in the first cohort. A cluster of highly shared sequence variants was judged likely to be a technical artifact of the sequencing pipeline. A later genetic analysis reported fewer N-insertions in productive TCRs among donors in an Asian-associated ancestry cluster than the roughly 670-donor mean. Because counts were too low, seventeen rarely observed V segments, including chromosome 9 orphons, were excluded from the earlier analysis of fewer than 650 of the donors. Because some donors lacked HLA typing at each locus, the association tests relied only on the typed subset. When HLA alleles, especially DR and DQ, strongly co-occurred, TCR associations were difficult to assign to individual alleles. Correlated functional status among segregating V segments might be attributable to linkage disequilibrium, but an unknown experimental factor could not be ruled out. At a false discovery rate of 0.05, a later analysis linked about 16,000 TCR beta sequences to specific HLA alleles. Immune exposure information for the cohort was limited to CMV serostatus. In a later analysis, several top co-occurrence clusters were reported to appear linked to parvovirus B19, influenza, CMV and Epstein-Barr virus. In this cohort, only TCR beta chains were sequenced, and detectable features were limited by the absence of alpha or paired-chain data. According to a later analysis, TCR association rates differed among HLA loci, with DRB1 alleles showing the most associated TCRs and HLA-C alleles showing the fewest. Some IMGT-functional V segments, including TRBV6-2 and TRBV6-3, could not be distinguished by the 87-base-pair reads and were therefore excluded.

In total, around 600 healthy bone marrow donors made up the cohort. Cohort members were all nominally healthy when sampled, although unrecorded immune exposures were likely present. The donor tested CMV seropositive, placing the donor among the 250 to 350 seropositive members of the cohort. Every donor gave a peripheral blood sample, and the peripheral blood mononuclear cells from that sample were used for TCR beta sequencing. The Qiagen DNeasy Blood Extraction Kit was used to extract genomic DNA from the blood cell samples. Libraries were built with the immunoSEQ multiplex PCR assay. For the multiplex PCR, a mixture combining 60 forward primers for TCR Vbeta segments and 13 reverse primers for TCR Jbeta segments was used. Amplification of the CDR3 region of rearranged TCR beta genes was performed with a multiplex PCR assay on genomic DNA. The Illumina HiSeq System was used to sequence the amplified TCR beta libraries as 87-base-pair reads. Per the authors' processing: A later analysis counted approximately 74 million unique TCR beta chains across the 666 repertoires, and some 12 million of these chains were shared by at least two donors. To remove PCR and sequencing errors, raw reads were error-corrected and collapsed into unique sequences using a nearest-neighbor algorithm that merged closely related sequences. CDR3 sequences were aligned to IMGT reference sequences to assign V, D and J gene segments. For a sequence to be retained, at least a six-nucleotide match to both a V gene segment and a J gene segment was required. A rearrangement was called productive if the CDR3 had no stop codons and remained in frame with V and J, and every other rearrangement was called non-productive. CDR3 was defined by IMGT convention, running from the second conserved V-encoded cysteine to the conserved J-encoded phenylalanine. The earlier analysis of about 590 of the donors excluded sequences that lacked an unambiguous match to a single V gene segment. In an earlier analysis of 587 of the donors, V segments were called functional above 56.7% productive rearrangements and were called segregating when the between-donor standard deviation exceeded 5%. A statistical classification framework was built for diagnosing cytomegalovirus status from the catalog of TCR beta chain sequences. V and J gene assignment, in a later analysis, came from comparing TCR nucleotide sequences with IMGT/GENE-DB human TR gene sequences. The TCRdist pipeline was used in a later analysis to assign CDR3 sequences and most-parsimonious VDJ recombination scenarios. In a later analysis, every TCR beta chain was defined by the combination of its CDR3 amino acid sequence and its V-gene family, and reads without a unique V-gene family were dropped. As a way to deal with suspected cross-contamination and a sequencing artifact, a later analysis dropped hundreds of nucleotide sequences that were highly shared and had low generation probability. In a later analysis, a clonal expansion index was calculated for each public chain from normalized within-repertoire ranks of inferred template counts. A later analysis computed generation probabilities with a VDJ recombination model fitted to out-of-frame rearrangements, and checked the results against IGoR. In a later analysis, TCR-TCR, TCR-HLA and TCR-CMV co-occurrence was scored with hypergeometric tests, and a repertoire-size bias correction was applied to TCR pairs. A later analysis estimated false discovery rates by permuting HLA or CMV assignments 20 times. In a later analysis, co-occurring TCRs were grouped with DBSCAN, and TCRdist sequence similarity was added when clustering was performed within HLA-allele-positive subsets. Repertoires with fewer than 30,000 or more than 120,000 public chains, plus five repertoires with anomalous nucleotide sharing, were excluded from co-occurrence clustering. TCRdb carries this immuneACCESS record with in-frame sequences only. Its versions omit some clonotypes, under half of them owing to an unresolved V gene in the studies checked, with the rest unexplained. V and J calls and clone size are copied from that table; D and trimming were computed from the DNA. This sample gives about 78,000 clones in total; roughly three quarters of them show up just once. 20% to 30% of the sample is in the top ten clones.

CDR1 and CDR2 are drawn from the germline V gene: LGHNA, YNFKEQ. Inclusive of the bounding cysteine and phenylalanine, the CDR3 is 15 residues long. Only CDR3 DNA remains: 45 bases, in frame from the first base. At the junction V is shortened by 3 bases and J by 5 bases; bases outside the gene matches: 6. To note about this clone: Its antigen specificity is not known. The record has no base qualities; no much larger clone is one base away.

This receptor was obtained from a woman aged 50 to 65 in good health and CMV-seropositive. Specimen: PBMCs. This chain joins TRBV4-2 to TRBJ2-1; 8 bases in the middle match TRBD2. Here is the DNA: TGTGCCAGCAGCCAGCTGACTAGCGAAAACAATGAGCAGTTCTTC. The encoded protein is CASSQLTSENNEQFF.